The sequence of this TCR beta chain was determined in a study of cytotoxic CD8 clonotypes in ibrutinib-treated CLL. V lost 3 bases and J 3 bases, leaving 8 bases between the germline ends. The germline gives CDR1 MNHEY, CDR2 SMNVEV (reference sequence). CDR3 length: 13 amino acids. Here immunoSEQ multiplex PCR was the method, and the copy in TCRdb shows in-frame clones only, minus some. This sample has just over 200,000 clones, with roughly 65% found just once. General observations from the study: Clonality measured at baseline exceeded age-matched healthy donors, tracking circulating CD8+ T-cell counts.

Turning to this clone: The antigen is undetermined.

The TCR sequence derives from a human donor with chronic lymphocytic leukemia. The chain links TRBV27 to TRBJ2-5, with D tentatively TRBD1 or TRBD2 (5 bases each). The sample was PBMCs, taken after 12 months of ibrutinib treatment. CDR3 in DNA: TGTGCCAGCAGTTTGAGAGGGGAAGAGACCCAGTACTTC. Encoded protein: CASSLRGEETQYF.